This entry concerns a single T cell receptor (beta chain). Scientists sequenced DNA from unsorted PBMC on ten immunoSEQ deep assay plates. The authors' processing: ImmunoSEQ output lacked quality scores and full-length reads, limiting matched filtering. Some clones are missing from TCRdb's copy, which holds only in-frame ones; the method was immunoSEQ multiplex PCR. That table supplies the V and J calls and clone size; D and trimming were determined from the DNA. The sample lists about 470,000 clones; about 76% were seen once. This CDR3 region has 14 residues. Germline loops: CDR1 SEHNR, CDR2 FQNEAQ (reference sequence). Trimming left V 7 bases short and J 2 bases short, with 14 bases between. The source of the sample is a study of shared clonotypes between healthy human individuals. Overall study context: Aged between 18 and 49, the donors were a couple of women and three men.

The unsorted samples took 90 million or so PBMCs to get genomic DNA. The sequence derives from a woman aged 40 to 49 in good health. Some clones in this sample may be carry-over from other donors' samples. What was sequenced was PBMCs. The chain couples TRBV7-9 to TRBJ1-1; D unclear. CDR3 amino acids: CASTTYRPNTEAFF. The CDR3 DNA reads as TGTGCCAGCACCACCTATCGTCCCAACACTGAAGCTTTCTTT.